This TCR beta chain derives from a study of blood T cell repertoires in COVID-19. Study in general: COVID-19 samples collected from the United States, Italy and Spain covered acute and convalescent phases. From T cells, B-cell-depleted T cells, or PBMCs came the material, which was cDNA or gDNA.

In the original analysis: Estimates of nucleated cell counts were drawn from the amplification of reference gene primers. Generated by immunoSEQ multiplex PCR, the TCRdb table keeps only in-frame clones and is missing some. V and J calls plus clone size are reproduced from that table; the DNA served to infer D and trimming. Of some 190,000 clones detected, about 75% appear once; the ten largest clones hold roughly 8.6%. Germline values: CDR1 SGDLS, CDR2 YYNGEE. Trimming removed 0 bases from V and 5 bases from J; junction bases left unmatched: 7. The CDR3 runs to 15 residues. The TCR comes from a woman aged 45 to 65 with active or convalescent COVID-19. Sequenced material: peripheral blood. This chain uses TRBV9 with TRBJ1-1; 7 nucleotides agree with TRBD1. The CDR3: CASSVADNRGTEAFF. For the CDR3, the DNA is TGTGCCAGCAGCGTAGCTGACAACAGGGGTACTGAAGCTTTCTTT. The complete variable domain, with remaining parts taken from reference TRBV9 and TRBJ1-1, reads DSGVTQTPKHLITATGQRVTLRCSPRSGDLSVYWYQQSLDQGLQFLIQYYNGEERAKGNILERFSAQQFPDLHSELNLSSLELGDSALYFCASSVADNRGTEAFFGQGTRLTVV.